Below are 22 T cell receptor beta chains sequenced from a single sample in a study of neurological immune-mediated disorders. From the 5' RACE reads, TCRdb called clonotypes with MiXCR, one entry per CDR3 protein. This table holds about 48,000 distinct CDR3 sequences, more than 5% found once. The sequenced material came from CD4+ T cells from blood. These receptors were collected from a woman between 18 and 29 years old with multiple sclerosis.

This clonotype was recorded at least ten times. This chain links TRBV20-1 with TRBJ1-6; D not certain. Germline V gene data show CDR1 as DFQATT and CDR2 as SNEGSKA (reference sequence). The CDR3 totals 13 residues. The V end was cut by 3 bases, the J end by 7 bases, with 10 bases between. CDR3 amino acids: CSARVGSNSPLHF. The DNA of the CDR3 is TGCAGTGCTAGGGTCGGGTCAAATTCACCCCTCCACTTT.

This clonotype was counted at least ten times. CDR3 bases: TGCGCCAGCAGGACCTCAGGGTCCCGGGACTATGGCTACACCTTC. Amino acid sequence: CASRTSGSRDYGYTF. This rearrangement joins TRBV5-1 to TRBJ1-2; D might be TRBD1 (5 bases). Trimming stripped 5 bases from V and 3 bases from J, with 17 bases between. This CDR3 spans 15 amino acids. Per the germline V gene, CDR1 is SGHRS and CDR2 is YFSETQ.

In its sample, this clonotype was seen many times. The chain recombines TRBV20-1 with TRBJ2-1; 12 bases are a match to TRBD2. Trimming removed 1 base from V and 8 bases from J; junction bases left unmatched: 0. CDR1 and CDR2 (germline): DFQATT, SNEGSKA (reference sequence). The CDR3 is 13 residues long. CDR3 amino acids: CSARGLAGDEQFF. In DNA form, the CDR3 reads TGCAGTGCTAGAGGACTAGCGGGAGATGAGCAGTTCTTC.

This clonotype appeared many times. CDR3 nucleotides: TGTGCCAGCAGCAAGAGACAGGGCTCGAATTCACCCCTCCACTTT. Translating it yields CASSKRQGSNSPLHF. The rearrangement links TRBV3-1 to TRBJ1-6; 7 bases map to TRBD1. This CDR3 is built from 15 residues. Losses at the gene ends were 5 bases for V and 7 bases for J; bases not matched to a gene: 8. Germline V gives CDR1 LGHDT, CDR2 YNNKEL (reference sequence).

The table lists this clonotype with many counts. This chain joins TRBV20-1 and TRBJ1-2, with D perhaps TRBD1 (5 bases). V lost 4 bases and J 7 bases, leaving 13 bases between the germline ends. There are 12 residues in the CDR3. From germline, CDR1 is DFQATT and CDR2 SNEGSKA (reference sequence). The CDR3 region has the DNA TGCAGTGCTAAGGGGTTGCACGCTGGCTACACCTTC. It is translated as CSAKGLHAGYTF.

This clonotype was recorded at least ten times. The chain joins TRBV20-1 to TRBJ2-5; 11 bases map to TRBD2. In germline, CDR1 is DFQATT, CDR2 SNEGSKA (reference sequence). The CDR3 has 14 amino acids. V shed 5 bases and J 5 bases; nucleotides not matched to a gene: 7. CDR3 protein: CSADITSGGETQYF. The CDR3 coding sequence is TGCAGTGCTGATATAACTAGCGGGGGTGAGACCCAGTACTTC.

This clonotype was detected many times. CDR3 amino acids: CASSQSRWAPLHF. In DNA, the CDR3 is TGTGCCAGCAGCCAGTCTCGATGGGCACCCCTCCACTTT. The chain links TRBV3-1 to TRBJ1-6; the D is unclear. Between the trimmed V and J ends, which lost 3 bases and 11 bases, there was a span of 11 bases. The CDR3 runs 13 residues. Germline lookup yields CDR1 LGHDT and CDR2 YNNKEL (reference sequence).

This clonotype was picked up a small number of times. The chain combines TRBV11-3 with TRBJ1-4; D not resolved. This CDR3 has 15 amino acids. The germline V gene has CDR1 SGHNT and CDR2 YENEEA. The V and J ends lost 5 bases and 7 bases respectively, with 17 bases between them. The CDR3 region is CASSPPEGGGEKLFF. CDR3 DNA sequence: TGTGCCAGCAGCCCCCCGGAGGGCGGAGGTGAAAAACTGTTTTTT.

This clonotype was seen many times. This rearrangement joins TRBV5-1 to TRBJ1-1; 9 positions match TRBD1. CDR3 size: 15 residues. V dropped 4 bases and J dropped 4; count of bases not matched to a gene: 8. The V gene's germline CDR1 is SGHRS and CDR2 YFSETQ. This chain's CDR3 is CASSTRRQGGTEAFF. CDR3 nucleotides: TGCGCCAGCAGCACCAGACGACAGGGGGGCACTGAAGCTTTCTTT. The whole variable domain, remainder taken from reference TRBV5-1 and TRBJ1-1, is KAGVTQTPRYLIKTRGQQVTLSCSPISGHRSVSWYQQTPGQGLQFLFEYFSETQRNKGNFPGRFSGRQFSNSRSEMNVSTLELGDSALYLCASSTRRQGGTEAFFGQGTRLTVV.

This clonotype has just a few counts. The chain couples TRBV7-6 to TRBJ1-4; tentatively, D is TRBD1 (6 bases). CDR3 length equals 14 residues. Trimming left V 5 bases short and J 5 bases short, with 12 bases between. Germline V gene sequence: CDR1 SGHVS, CDR2 FNYEAQ. This CDR3 is CASSRTDGNEKLFF. DNA for the CDR3: TGTGCCAGCAGCCGGACAGACGGGAATGAAAAACTGTTTTTT.

This clonotype was counted many times. The genes are TRBV6-5 and TRBJ1-2; weak D call: TRBD1 (6 bases). The ends were cut back, 6 bases at V and 4 bases at J, with 12 bases in the middle. CDR3 length: 13 residues. The germline V gene has CDR1 MNHEY and CDR2 SVGAGI. CDR3: CASSRTGSYGYTF. The CDR3 nucleotides are TGTGCCAGCAGCCGAACAGGGTCCTATGGCTACACCTTC.

This chain joins TRBV28 and TRBJ2-1; TRBD1 might be the D (6 bases). Germline CDR1 reads MDHEN; CDR2 reads SYDVKM. The CDR3 has 16 amino acids. V dropped 6 bases and J dropped 8 bases, with 23 bases sitting between them. In DNA, the CDR3 is TGTGCCAGCAGCTTTGGTGGGGGCTCCGGACGGTATGAGCAGTTCTTC. Its protein product is CASSFGGGSGRYEQFF.

The J gene is TRBJ2-2, the V gene TRBV29-1; D ambiguous. The ends were cut back, 4 bases at V and 8 bases at J, with 8 bases in the middle. Germline CDR1 reads SQVTM; CDR2 reads ANQGSEA. The CDR3 length is 11 residues. The CDR3 nucleotides are TGCAGCGTTGTGCTTAGGGGGGAGCTGTTTTTT. This gives the protein CSVVLRGELFF.

This clonotype was seen many times. The chain couples TRBV3-1 to TRBJ1-1; no firm D call. The CDR3 is made up of 13 amino acids. The germline V gene encodes CDR1 LGHDT and CDR2 YNNKEL (reference sequence). V was clipped by 6 bases and J by 1 base, with 9 bases between them. CDR3 nucleotides: TGTGCCAGCAGGTTTCGACCGAACACTGAAGCTTTCTTT. The encoded protein is CASRFRPNTEAFF.

V usage is TRBV10-1 and J usage is TRBJ2-3; no clear D. The germline CDR1 and CDR2 sequences are WNHNN and SYGVQD (reference sequence). Trimming pared 0 bases from V and 6 bases from J, leaving 13 bases between. CDR3 size: 15 residues. Written as DNA, the CDR3 is TGCGCCAGCAGTGAGTCGGGCCTAGGAGATGATACGCAGTATTTT. Protein: CASSESGLGDDTQYF.

This clonotype appeared a few times. A much larger clone differs by one base, so this may be a read error. The rearrangement links TRBV5-1 to TRBJ2-5; a possible D gene is TRBD2 (7 bases). With 6 bases removed from V and 7 bases from J, the gap between germline ends came to 10 bases. Per germline, CDR1 SGHRS and CDR2 YFSETQ. The CDR3 consists of 11 residues. The CDR3 region is CASKGGGTQYF. CDR3 DNA sequence: TGCGCCAGCAAGGGGGGGGGGACCCAGTACTTC.

By sample share, this clonotype is medium-sized. The V and J genes are TRBV5-5 and TRBJ1-1; D not resolved. CDR1 is SGHKS, CDR2 YYEKEE, per germline (reference sequence). Trimming removed 1 base at V and 3 bases at J, with 7 bases between. CDR3 length: 13 residues. The CDR3 DNA is TGTGCCAGCAGCTTGCACGGGGACACTGAAGCTTTCTTT. It is translated as CASSLHGDTEAFF.

This clonotype was picked up many times. The V call is TRBV12-3 or TRBV12-4, the J call TRBJ2-1; the D is unclear. The CDR3 is 14 amino acids. Deletions cut 8 bases from V and 5 bases from J, with 16 bases between. CDR3 sequence (DNA): TGTGCCAGCTCCAATCCACCCAAGGACAATGAGCAGTTCTTC. The encoded protein is CASSNPPKDNEQFF.

Many counts were recorded for this clonotype. The chain recombines TRBV20-1 with TRBJ2-1, with 9 bases identical to TRBD2. There are 15 residues in the CDR3. CDR1 is DFQATT, CDR2 SNEGSKA, per germline (reference sequence). The V segment lost 0 bases and the J segment 12 bases; nucleotides outside the gene matches: 12. CDR3 amino acids: CSAREEGTSPLGQFF. CDR3 sequence (DNA): TGCAGTGCTAGAGAGGAAGGGACTAGCCCCTTAGGGCAGTTCTTC.

In its sample, this clonotype was seen many times. As the CDR3 is not closed by the conserved phenylalanine or tryptophan, this likely results from a read error. No DNA is shown, since the ends of the CDR3 on it are uncertain; the CDR3 is the one TCRdb lists. The chain joins TRBV3-1 to TRBJ2-7; the table gives TRBD2 as D, unverified against the DNA. Counting both end residues, the CDR3 totals 12 amino acids. Germline V gene data show CDR1 as LGHDT and CDR2 as YNNKEL (reference sequence). CDR3: CASSQELGAEVY.

In its sample, this clonotype was seen many times. The V call is TRBV3-1, the J call TRBJ2-7; 8 nucleotides agree with TRBD2. This CDR3 spans 17 amino acids. J was trimmed by 4 bases and V by 4 bases; bases with no gene match: 15. CDR1 is LGHDT and CDR2 is YNNKEL in the germline V gene (reference sequence). The CDR3 is CASSPEIISGGRYEQYF. The CDR3 nucleotides read TGTGCCAGCAGCCCAGAAATTATAAGCGGGGGTAGGTACGAGCAGTACTTC.

This clonotype was seen at least ten times. The rearrangement joins TRBV15 to TRBJ2-2; perhaps TRBD1 as D (6 bases). Germline V gene lookup returns CDR1 LNHNV and CDR2 YYDKDF (reference sequence). The CDR3 spans 15 residues. The V gene lost 3 bases and the J gene lost 5 bases, with 13 bases spanning the gap. CDR3 residues: CATSRATGLTGELFF. CDR3 nucleotides: TGTGCCACCAGCAGGGCAACAGGGTTGACCGGGGAGCTGTTTTTT.